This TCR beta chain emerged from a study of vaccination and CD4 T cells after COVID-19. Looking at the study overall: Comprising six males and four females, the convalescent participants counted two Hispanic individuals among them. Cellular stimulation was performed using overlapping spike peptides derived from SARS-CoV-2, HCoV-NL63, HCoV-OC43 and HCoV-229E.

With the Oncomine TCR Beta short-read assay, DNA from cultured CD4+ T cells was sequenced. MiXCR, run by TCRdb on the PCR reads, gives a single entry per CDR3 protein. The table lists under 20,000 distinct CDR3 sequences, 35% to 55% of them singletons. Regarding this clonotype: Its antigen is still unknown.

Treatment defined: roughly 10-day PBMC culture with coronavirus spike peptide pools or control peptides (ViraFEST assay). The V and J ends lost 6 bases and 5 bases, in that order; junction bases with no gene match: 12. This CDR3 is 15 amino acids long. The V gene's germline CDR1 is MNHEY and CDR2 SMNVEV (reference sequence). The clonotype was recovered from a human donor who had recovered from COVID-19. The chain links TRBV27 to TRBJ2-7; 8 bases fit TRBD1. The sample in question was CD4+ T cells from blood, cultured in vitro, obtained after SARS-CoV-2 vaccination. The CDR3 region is CASSLRDRGMHEQYF. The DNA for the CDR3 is TGTGCCAGCAGCCTACGCGACAGGGGAATGCACGAGCAGTACTTC.